The next 24 T cell receptor beta chains were all read from a single sample in a study of blood T cell repertoires in COVID-19. Assay: immunoSEQ multiplex PCR; the TCRdb copy retains only in-frame clones and omits some. This table holds over 120,000 clones, about 89% found once. The source material was peripheral blood. These receptors originate from a man aged 55 to 70 with active or convalescent COVID-19.

The chain links TRBV27 to TRBJ1-4; 7 bases align to TRBD1. CDR1 and CDR2 (germline): MNHEY, SMNVEV (reference sequence). The CDR3 has 15 amino acids. Trimming at V came to 4 bases and at J to 10 bases, leaving 12 bases not matched to a gene. The CDR3 sequence is CASSSIGGGLVKLFF. CDR3 nucleotide sequence: TGTGCCAGCAGTTCTATAGGAGGGGGCCTAGTAAAACTGTTTTTT.

The chain joins TRBV7-2 to TRBJ2-7; the D gene is possibly TRBD1 (5 bases). CDR3 length: 16 amino acids. Trimming stripped 1 base from V and 4 bases from J, with 17 bases between. Germline CDR1 and CDR2: SGHTA and FQGNSA. The CDR3 loop reads CASSLGGAGKRYEQYF. As DNA, the CDR3 is TGTGCCAGCAGCTTAGGTGGGGCAGGGAAGAGGTACGAGCAGTACTTC.

The rearrangement joins TRBV4-3 to TRBJ2-7; possibly TRBD1 for D (5 bases). Trimming took 1 base from V and 4 from J, leaving 14 bases between them. The CDR3 is 15 residues long. The germline V gene has CDR1 LGHNA and CDR2 YSLEER. CDR3 loop: CASSQGQGTAYEQYF. The CDR3 DNA reads TGCGCCAGCAGCCAAGGCCAGGGAACCGCTTACGAGCAGTACTTC.

V gene TRBV25-1 combines with J gene TRBJ2-7; 11 bases map to TRBD2. The J segment lost 2 bases and the V segment lost 8 bases, leaving 5 bases of the junction unmatched. CDR3 length: 14 residues. CDR1 and CDR2 (germline): MGHDK, SYGVNS. The CDR3 sequence is CASVGTSGTYEQYF. Here the CDR3 DNA reads TGTGCCAGCGTGGGGACTAGCGGTACCTACGAGCAGTACTTC.

V and J are TRBV7-9 and TRBJ1-2; TRBD1 agrees at 7 bases. This CDR3 region has 13 residues. Trimming cost V 2 bases and J 10 bases; bases outside gene matches: 7. CDR1 is SEHNR, CDR2 FQNEAQ, per germline (reference sequence). The CDR3 sequence: CASSLISGTDYTF. In nucleotides, the CDR3 is TGTGCCAGCAGCTTAATTTCTGGGACAGACTACACCTTC.

About this clone itself: One end of the junction varies from germline; a read error may be responsible. This sequence joins TRBV18 and TRBJ2-1; 9 nucleotides agree with TRBD2. Per germline, CDR1 KGHSH and CDR2 LQKENI. This CDR3 has 13 residues. CDR3 loop: CASSPSTGTSRIF. The DNA for the CDR3 is TGTGCCAGCTCACCCTCCACCGGGACTAGCCGAATCTTC.

The J gene is TRBJ2-3, the V gene TRBV6-5; D possibly corresponds to TRBD1 (7 bases). Trimming removed 9 bases from V and 4 bases from J, with 14 bases in between. CDR1 MNHEY and CDR2 SVGAGI come from the germline V gene. CDR3 length: 13 amino acids. The DNA of the CDR3 is TGTGCCAGGGCCAGGGGGAGGCCAGATACGCAGTATTTT. Translated, it gives CARARGRPDTQYF.

Points on this clone: The sample contains more than one DNA sequence encoding this CDR3. This chain joins TRBV7-9 and TRBJ2-5; 10 nucleotides align to TRBD2. V lost 3 bases, J lost 5 bases, and 0 bases stayed unmatched. Germline CDR1 and CDR2: SEHNR and FQNEAQ (reference sequence). CDR3 length: 13 amino acids. The DNA for the CDR3 is TGTGCCAGCAGCTTTAGCGGGGGGGAGACCCAGTACTTC. As protein: CASSFSGGETQYF.

The rearrangement uses TRBV18 and TRBJ1-2; 9 nucleotides match TRBD1. The CDR3 extends over 14 amino acids. The germline gives CDR1 KGHSH, CDR2 LQKENI. Unmatched junction bases numbered 3, after V lost 1 base and J lost 6 bases. The CDR3 region has the DNA TGTGCCAGCTCACCACGGGACAGGGAAGATGGCTACACCTTC. As protein: CASSPRDREDGYTF.

Here the CDR3 reads CASSQRQARGLAGETWEQYF. In DNA, the CDR3 is TGTGCCAGCAGCCAAAGACAGGCCAGGGGACTAGCGGGAGAGACATGGGAGCAGTACTTC. V gene TRBV13 combines with J gene TRBJ2-7; 14 bases are shared with TRBD2. CDR3 size: 20 residues. Germline CDR1 is PRHDT and CDR2 is FYEKMQ (reference sequence). The V gene end was trimmed by 5 bases and the J gene end by 7 bases; junction bases not matched to a gene: 22.

V is TRBV11-1 and J is TRBJ2-7; D may be TRBD1 (5 bases). Germline V gives CDR1 SGHAT, CDR2 FQDESV (reference sequence). V lost 1 base to trimming and J lost 9 bases, with 10 bases between them. The CDR3 loop spans 12 amino acids. CDR3 DNA: TGTGCCAGCAGCTTAGGAGTCCAGGGGCAGTACTTC. The encoded protein is CASSLGVQGQYF.

This clone was seen a single time. This sequence joins TRBV6-5 and TRBJ1-1; D gene ambiguous. V was shortened by 6 bases and J by 5 bases, with 16 bases between the two germline ends. Germline V gene lookup returns CDR1 MNHEY and CDR2 SVGAGI. This CDR3 is 14 amino acids long. The DNA of the CDR3 is TGTGCCAGCAGGAACTCCGCGGGAAGAACTGAAGCTTTCTTT. Translation: CASRNSAGRTEAFF.

This clone was seen only once. The chain uses TRBV5-5 and TRBJ1-1; a possible D gene is TRBD1 (5 bases). The CDR3 length is 13 residues. V dropped 3 bases and J dropped 3 bases, with 9 bases sitting between them. Germline loops: CDR1 SGHKS, CDR2 YYEKEE (reference sequence). The DNA for the CDR3 is TGTGCCAGCAGCTCGGCGGGACACACTGAAGCTTTCTTT. It specifies CASSSAGHTEAFF.

The rearrangement links TRBV6-5 to TRBJ2-5, with a weak D call TRBD1 (5 bases). The germline V gene has CDR1 MNHEY and CDR2 SVGAGI. The CDR3 covers 15 residues. Trimming pared 3 bases from V and 1 base from J, leaving 12 bases between. The CDR3 DNA reads TGTGCCAGCAGTTATGAGAAGGGGTCCCAAGAGACCCAGTACTTC. The encoded protein is CASSYEKGSQETQYF.

This clone was recorded many times. The DNA of the CDR3 is TGTGCATGTCGGGGAGGGGCGCGCACCGGGGAGCTGTTTTTT. Its protein product is CACRGGARTGELFF. The rearrangement uses TRBV7-2 and TRBJ2-2; 7 nucleotides align to TRBD2. Germline loops: CDR1 SGHTA, CDR2 FQGNSA. There are 14 residues in the CDR3.

This chain links TRBV5-6 with TRBJ2-3, with TRBD2 identical over 11 bases. CDR1 SGHDT and CDR2 YYEEEE come from the germline V gene. Germline trimming cut 4 bases from V and 4 bases from J; bases unmatched to any gene: 11. The CDR3 consists of 17 residues. CDR3 in amino acids: CASSPGLAVSGPDTQYF. Written as DNA, the CDR3 is TGTGCCAGCAGCCCGGGACTAGCGGTTTCAGGGCCAGATACGCAGTATTTT.

The V and J genes are TRBV19 and TRBJ1-3; maybe TRBD1 (5 bases). The V end lost 5 bases, the J end lost 3 bases, and 11 bases lay between the germline ends. Germline V gene data show CDR1 as LNHDA and CDR2 as SQIVND (reference sequence). The length of the CDR3 is 14 residues. Written as DNA, the CDR3 is TGTGCCAGTAGTTACGACAGATTTGGAAACACCATATATTTT. It encodes CASSYDRFGNTIYF.

In this sample, this clone turned up a few times. The chain links TRBV29-1 to TRBJ2-7; 11 bases line up with TRBD1. J gave up 4 bases and V 6 bases, and 8 bases lay outside the gene matches. The CDR3 runs to 14 residues. Germline CDR1 is SQVTM and CDR2 is ANQGSEA. This CDR3 is CSVNMRDRGYEQYF. The CDR3 bases are TGCAGCGTCAATATGAGGGACAGGGGGTACGAGCAGTACTTC.

This clone was seen a single time. The V call is TRBV29-1, the J call TRBJ1-1; 9 bases map to TRBD1. The V segment lost 6 bases and the J segment 1 base; nucleotides outside the gene matches: 6. The CDR3 has 14 residues. Germline loops: CDR1 SQVTM, CDR2 ANQGSEA. The CDR3 loop reads CSVAPGQGNTEAFF. CDR3 nucleotides: TGCAGCGTAGCCCCGGGACAGGGGAACACTGAAGCTTTCTTT.

V gene TRBV28 combines with J gene TRBJ2-1; TRBD1 is a possible D gene (6 bases). Between the trimmed V and J ends, which lost 2 bases and 7 bases, there was a span of 18 bases. This CDR3 region has 16 residues. Looked up from germline, CDR1 is MDHEN and CDR2 is SYDVKM. The CDR3 sequence: CASSLARDTLRNEQFF. The CDR3 nucleotides read TGTGCCAGCAGTTTAGCTCGGGACACCCTCCGGAATGAGCAGTTCTTC.

This clone showed up just once. This chain connects TRBV9 to TRBJ2-3; D is perhaps TRBD1 (5 bases). Looked up from germline, CDR1 is SGDLS and CDR2 is YYNGEE. The CDR3 runs to 16 residues. V was pared by 4 bases and J by 2 bases, with 17 bases between. The CDR3 DNA reads as TGTGCCAGCAGCCCCCTCAGGGCCAGGGCCACAGATACGCAGTATTTT. This encodes CASSPLRARATDTQYF.

The J gene is TRBJ1-6, the V gene TRBV29-1, with D perhaps matching TRBD1 (6 bases). The CDR3 totals 10 residues. Germline CDR1 SQVTM, CDR2 ANQGSEA. The CDR3 coding sequence is TGCACAGGGGATAATTCACCCCTCCACTTT. This codes for CTGDNSPLHF.

This clone was recorded only once. This sequence joins TRBV5-1 and TRBJ2-3, with 11 nucleotides matching TRBD2. The J segment lost 0 bases and the V segment lost 4 bases, leaving 13 bases of the junction unmatched. The CDR3 runs to 19 residues. The germline CDR1 and CDR2 sequences are SGHRS and YFSETQ. CDR3 coding DNA: TGCGCCAGCAGCCCTCGGGGGCTAGCGGGAGGTTCCAGCACAGATACGCAGTATTTT. This sequence encodes CASSPRGLAGGSSTDTQYF. Complete variable domain (other parts from reference TRBV5-1 and TRBJ2-3): KAGVTQTPRYLIKTRGQQVTLSCSPISGHRSVSWYQQTPGQGLQFLFEYFSETQRNKGNFPGRFSGRQFSNSRSEMNVSTLELGDSALYLCASSPRGLAGGSSTDTQYFGPGTRLTVL.

The gene calls are TRBV5-4 and TRBJ1-2; 7 bases align to TRBD1. V shed 2 bases and J 4 bases; nucleotides not matched to a gene: 2. The CDR3 runs to 13 residues. Per germline, CDR1 SGHNT and CDR2 YYREEE (reference sequence). The CDR3 loop is CASSLDRAYGYTF. CDR3 DNA sequence: TGTGCCAGCAGCTTAGACAGGGCCTATGGCTACACCTTC.